The 8 T cell receptor beta chains listed next were all sequenced from one sample in a study of blood T cell repertoires in COVID-19. Sequencing used immunoSEQ multiplex PCR; TCRdb keeps in-frame clones, though not all of them. Among 300,000 to 400,000 clones listed, over 70% were seen once. Material: PBMCs or T cells enriched from blood (not recorded which). These receptors were obtained from a man under 40 who had recovered from COVID-19.

The J gene is TRBJ2-7, the V gene TRBV5-4; 7 bases are shared with TRBD1. From germline, CDR1 is SGHNT and CDR2 YYREEE (reference sequence). The CDR3 covers 14 residues. Trimming removed 6 bases from V and 0 bases from J; junction bases left unmatched: 6. The CDR3 region is CASTLDRSSYEQYF. The CDR3 nucleotides are TGTGCCAGCACCCTGGACAGGAGCTCCTACGAGCAGTACTTC.

This chain uses TRBV6-5 with TRBJ2-5; 9 bases are a match to TRBD1. The CDR3 is 14 residues long. Losses at the gene ends were 5 bases for V and 3 bases for J; bases not matched to a gene: 4. Germline assignment: CDR1 MNHEY and CDR2 SVGAGI. CDR3 DNA: TGTGCCAGCAGTCCGACAGGGGGGAAAGAGACCCAGTACTTC. The encoded protein is CASSPTGGKETQYF.

V gene TRBV7-8 combines with J gene TRBJ1-5, with 7 positions matching TRBD1. This CDR3 comprises 17 residues. The germline V gene encodes CDR1 SGHVS and CDR2 FQNEAQ. The V and J ends lost 6 bases and 2 bases, in that order; junction bases with no gene match: 13. The CDR3 DNA is TGTGCCAGCAGTCTTTCAGGGGGAGGAGTGGGCAATCAGCCCCAGCATTTT. This encodes CASSLSGGGVGNQPQHF.

V gene TRBV28 combines with J gene TRBJ1-6, with 8 positions matching TRBD1. The CDR3 runs 14 residues. Unmatched junction bases numbered 2, after V lost 4 bases and J lost 6 bases. The germline gives CDR1 MDHEN, CDR2 SYDVKM. The CDR3 nucleotides read TGTGCCAGCAGTTACAGGGGGGTTAATTCACCCCTCCACTTT. It yields the protein CASSYRGVNSPLHF.

The chain couples TRBV5-1 to TRBJ1-1; D remains unclear. Looked up from germline, CDR1 is SGHRS and CDR2 is YFSETQ. Trimming shortened V by 3 bases and J by 6 bases, and 12 bases separated the two germline ends. This CDR3 is built from 13 residues. The CDR3 nucleotides read TGCGCCAGCAGCTGGGCCGGAGGCGCTGAAGCTTTCTTT. Translating it yields CASSWAGGAEAFF.

The chain joins TRBV7-2 to TRBJ1-4, with 9 nucleotides matching TRBD1. This CDR3 spans 16 amino acids. V lost 2 bases, J lost 5 bases, and 6 bases stayed unmatched. Germline CDR1 reads SGHTA; CDR2 reads FQGNSA. The CDR3 loop reads CASSLRAGQGNEKLFF. CDR3 nucleotides: TGTGCCAGCAGCTTACGGGCGGGACAGGGAAATGAAAAACTGTTTTTT.

The chain recombines TRBV14 with TRBJ1-1, with D tentatively TRBD1 (5 bases). The CDR3 totals 13 residues. Germline CDR1 is SGHDN and CDR2 is FVKESK. Trimming stripped 0 bases from V and 5 bases from J, with 7 bases between. The CDR3 bases are TGTGCCAGCAGCCAAGACAGGGATACTGAAGCTTTCTTT. Protein sequence: CASSQDRDTEAFF.

The chain is built from TRBV11-3 and TRBJ2-7; 7 bases are shared with TRBD1. V lost 2 bases to trimming and J lost 4 bases; unmatched junction nucleotides: 5. Germline CDR1 reads SGHNT; CDR2 reads YENEEA. CDR3 length equals 14 residues. The CDR3 region has the DNA TGTGCCAGCAGCTTAAGACAGGGCGAGTACGAGCAGTACTTC. Residues: CASSLRQGEYEQYF.